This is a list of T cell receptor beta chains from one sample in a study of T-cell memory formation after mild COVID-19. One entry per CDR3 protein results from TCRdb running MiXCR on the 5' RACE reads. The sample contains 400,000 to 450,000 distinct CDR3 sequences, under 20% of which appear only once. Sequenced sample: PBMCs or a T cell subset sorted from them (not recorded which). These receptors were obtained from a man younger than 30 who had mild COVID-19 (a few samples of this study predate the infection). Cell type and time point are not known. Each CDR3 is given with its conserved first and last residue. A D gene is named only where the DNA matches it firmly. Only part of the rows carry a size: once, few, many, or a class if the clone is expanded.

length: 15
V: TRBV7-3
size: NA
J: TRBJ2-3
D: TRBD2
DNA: TGTGCCAGCAGCCCGGGGGGGACTATGGCAGATACGCAGTATTTT
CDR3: CASSPGGTMADTQYF

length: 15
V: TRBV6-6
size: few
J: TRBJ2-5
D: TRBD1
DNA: TGTGCCAGCAGTACCCTTACAGGGGGCGTAGGGACCCAGTACTTC
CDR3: CASSTLTGGVGTQYF

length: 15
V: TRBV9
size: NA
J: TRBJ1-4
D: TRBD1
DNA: TGTGCCAGCAGCGTGGGACAGGGGGAGGGTGAAAAACTGTTTTTT
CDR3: CASSVGQGEGEKLFF

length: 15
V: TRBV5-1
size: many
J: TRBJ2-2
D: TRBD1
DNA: TGCGCCAGCAGCGTGGGACAGGGAGGGATCGGGGAGCTGTTTTTT
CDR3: CASSVGQGGIGELFF

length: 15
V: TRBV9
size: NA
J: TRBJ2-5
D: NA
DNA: TGTGCCAGCAGCCCGAGACAGGGGAGGGGGGAGACCCAGTACTTC
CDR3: CASSPRQGRGETQYF

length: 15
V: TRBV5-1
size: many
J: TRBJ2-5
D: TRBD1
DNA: TGCGCCAGCAGCTCGTTGGGACAGGCCCAAGAGACCCAGTACTTC
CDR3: CASSSLGQAQETQYF

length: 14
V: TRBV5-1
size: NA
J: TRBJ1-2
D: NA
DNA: TGCGCCAGCAGCTTCGGCATAGCTAACTATGGCTACACCTTC
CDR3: CASSFGIANYGYTF

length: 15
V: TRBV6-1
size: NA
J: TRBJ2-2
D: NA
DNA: TGTGCCAGCAGAAAAACAGGGGGGGGCACCGGGGAGCTGTTTTTT
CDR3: CASRKTGGGTGELFF

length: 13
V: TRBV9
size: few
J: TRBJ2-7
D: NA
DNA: TGTGCCAGCAGTACAGGTAGCTCCTACGAGCAGTACTTC
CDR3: CASSTGSSYEQYF

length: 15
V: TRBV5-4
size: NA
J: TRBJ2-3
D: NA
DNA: TGTGCCAGCAGCGCCGGGGCAGCTAGCACAGATACGCAGTATTTT
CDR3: CASSAGAASTDTQYF

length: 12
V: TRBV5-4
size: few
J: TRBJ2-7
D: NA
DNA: TGTGCCAGCAGCTTGCGAACGGAAGAGCAGTACTTC
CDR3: CASSLRTEEQYF

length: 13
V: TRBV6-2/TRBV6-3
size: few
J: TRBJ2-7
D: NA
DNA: TGTGCCAGCAGTTACATTGGGTTCTACGAGCAGTACTTC
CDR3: CASSYIGFYEQYF

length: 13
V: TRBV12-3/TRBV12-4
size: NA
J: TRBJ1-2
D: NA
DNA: TGTGCCAGCAGTTTGTCTGGGGACGGTGGCTACACCTTC
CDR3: CASSLSGDGGYTF

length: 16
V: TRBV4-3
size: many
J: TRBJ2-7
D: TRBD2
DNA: TGCGCCAGCAGCCAAGAAACTAGCGGGCGATCTTACGAGCAGTACTTC
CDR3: CASSQETSGRSYEQYF

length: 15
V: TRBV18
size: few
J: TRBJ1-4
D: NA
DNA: TGTGCCAGCTCACCAATGAGCGGGGCGGATGAAAAACTGTTTTTT
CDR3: CASSPMSGADEKLFF

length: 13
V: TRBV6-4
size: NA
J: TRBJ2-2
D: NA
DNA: TGTGCCAGCAGTGGAGAGGACACCGGGGAGCTGTTTTTT
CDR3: CASSGEDTGELFF

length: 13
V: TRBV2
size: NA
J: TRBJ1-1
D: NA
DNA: TGTGCCAGCCACCCGAGGGTGAACACTGAAGCTTTCTTT
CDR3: CASHPRVNTEAFF

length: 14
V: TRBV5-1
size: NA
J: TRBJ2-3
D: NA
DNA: TGCGCCACTTCGGACGGTCCTAGCACAGATACGCAGTATTTT
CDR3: CATSDGPSTDTQYF

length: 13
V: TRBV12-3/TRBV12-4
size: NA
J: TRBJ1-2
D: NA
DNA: TGTGCCAGCAGCAAAGGCCAGGGCTATGGCTACACCTTC
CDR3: CASSKGQGYGYTF

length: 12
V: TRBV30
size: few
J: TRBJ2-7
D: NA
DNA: TGTGCCTGGACTTCTGACAGCTACGAGCAGTACTTC
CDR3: CAWTSDSYEQYF

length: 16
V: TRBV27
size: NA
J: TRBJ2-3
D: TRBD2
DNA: TGTGCCAGCACCTCGGGGGGGGGGGCAATTACAGATACGCAGTATTTT
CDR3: CASTSGGGAITDTQYF

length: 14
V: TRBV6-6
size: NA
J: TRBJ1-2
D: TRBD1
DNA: TGTGCCAGCAGTTACGTAACAGGGGTATATGGCTACACCTTC
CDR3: CASSYVTGVYGYTF

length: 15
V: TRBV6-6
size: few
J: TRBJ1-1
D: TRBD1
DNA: TGTGCCAGCAGCCCGACAGGGAGGGTGGGCACTGAAGCTTTCTTT
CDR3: CASSPTGRVGTEAFF

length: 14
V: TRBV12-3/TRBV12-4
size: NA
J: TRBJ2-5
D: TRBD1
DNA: TGTGCCAGCTGGACAGGGTCCATAGGGGAGACCCAGTACTTC
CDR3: CASWTGSIGETQYF

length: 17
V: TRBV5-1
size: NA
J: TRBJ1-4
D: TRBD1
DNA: TGCGCCAGCAGCAATCCGGACAGGGGGGCAACTAATGAAAAACTGTTTTTT
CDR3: CASSNPDRGATNEKLFF

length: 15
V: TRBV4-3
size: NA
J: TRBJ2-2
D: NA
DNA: TGCGCCAGCAGCGCCGGTTGGGGGCAAGGCGGGGAGCTGTTTTTT
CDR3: CASSAGWGQGGELFF

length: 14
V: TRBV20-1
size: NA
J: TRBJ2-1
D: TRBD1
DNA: TGCAGTGCTCACACAGGGGGCGGACACAATGAGCAGTTCTTC
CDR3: CSAHTGGGHNEQFF

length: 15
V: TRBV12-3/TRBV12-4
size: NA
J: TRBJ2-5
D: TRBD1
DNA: TGTGCCAGCAGTTTAGTCAGGGGGCTATCGGAGACCCAGTACTTC
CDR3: CASSLVRGLSETQYF

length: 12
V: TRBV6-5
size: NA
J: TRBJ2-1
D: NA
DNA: TGTGCCAGCAGTACCAGGGTCGGTGAGCAGTTCTTC
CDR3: CASSTRVGEQFF

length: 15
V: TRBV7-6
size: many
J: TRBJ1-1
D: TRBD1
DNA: TGTGCCAGCAGCTTACAGACAGGGTTCGGCACTGAAGCTTTCTTT
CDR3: CASSLQTGFGTEAFF

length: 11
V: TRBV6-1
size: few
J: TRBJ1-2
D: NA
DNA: TGTGCCAGCAGTTCCAGCACGAGGTACACCTTC
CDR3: CASSSSTRYTF

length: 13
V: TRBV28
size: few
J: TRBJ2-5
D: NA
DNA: TGTGCCAGCAGTCGGAAGACAGAAGAGACCCAGTACTTC
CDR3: CASSRKTEETQYF

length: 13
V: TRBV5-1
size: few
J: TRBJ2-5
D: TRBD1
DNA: TGCGCCAGCAGCGGACAGGGTGGTGAGACCCAGTACTTC
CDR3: CASSGQGGETQYF

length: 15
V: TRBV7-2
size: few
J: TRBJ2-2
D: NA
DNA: TGTGCCAGCAGCGCCCGAGCTAGCGACACCGGGGAGCTGTTTTTT
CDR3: CASSARASDTGELFF

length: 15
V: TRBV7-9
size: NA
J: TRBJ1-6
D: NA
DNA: TGTGCCAGCAGCTTAGCCCGCCGGGGTAATTCACCCCTCCACTTT
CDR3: CASSLARRGNSPLHF

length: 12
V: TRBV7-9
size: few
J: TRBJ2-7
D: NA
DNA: TGTGCCAGCAGCTTTGGCCAAGCGGGGCAGTACTTC
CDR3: CASSFGQAGQYF

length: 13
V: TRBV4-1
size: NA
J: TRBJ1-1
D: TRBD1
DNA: TGCGCCAGCGGTAGGACAGGGGTGACTGAAGCTTTCTTT
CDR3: CASGRTGVTEAFF

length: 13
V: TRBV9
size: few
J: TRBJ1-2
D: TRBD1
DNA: TGTGCCAGCAGCGTGGGACAGGGGAGTGGCTACACCTTC
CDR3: CASSVGQGSGYTF

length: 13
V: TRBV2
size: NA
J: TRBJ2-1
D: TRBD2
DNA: TGTGCCAGCATCTCTTCCCCGGGACTAGAGCAGTTCTTC
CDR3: CASISSPGLEQFF

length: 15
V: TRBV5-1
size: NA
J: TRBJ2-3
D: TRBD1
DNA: TGCGCCAGCAGCTTACCGGGACAGGGAAGGGATACGCAGTATTTT
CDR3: CASSLPGQGRDTQYF

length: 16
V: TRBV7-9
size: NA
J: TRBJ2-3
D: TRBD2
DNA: TGTGCCAGCAGCTTAGATGCACTAGCGGTAGTTGATACGCAGTATTTT
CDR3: CASSLDALAVVDTQYF

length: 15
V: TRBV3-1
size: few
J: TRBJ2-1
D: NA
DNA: TGTGCCAGCAGCGTAATTATCAGCTCCTACAATGAGCAGTTCTTC
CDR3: CASSVIISSYNEQFF